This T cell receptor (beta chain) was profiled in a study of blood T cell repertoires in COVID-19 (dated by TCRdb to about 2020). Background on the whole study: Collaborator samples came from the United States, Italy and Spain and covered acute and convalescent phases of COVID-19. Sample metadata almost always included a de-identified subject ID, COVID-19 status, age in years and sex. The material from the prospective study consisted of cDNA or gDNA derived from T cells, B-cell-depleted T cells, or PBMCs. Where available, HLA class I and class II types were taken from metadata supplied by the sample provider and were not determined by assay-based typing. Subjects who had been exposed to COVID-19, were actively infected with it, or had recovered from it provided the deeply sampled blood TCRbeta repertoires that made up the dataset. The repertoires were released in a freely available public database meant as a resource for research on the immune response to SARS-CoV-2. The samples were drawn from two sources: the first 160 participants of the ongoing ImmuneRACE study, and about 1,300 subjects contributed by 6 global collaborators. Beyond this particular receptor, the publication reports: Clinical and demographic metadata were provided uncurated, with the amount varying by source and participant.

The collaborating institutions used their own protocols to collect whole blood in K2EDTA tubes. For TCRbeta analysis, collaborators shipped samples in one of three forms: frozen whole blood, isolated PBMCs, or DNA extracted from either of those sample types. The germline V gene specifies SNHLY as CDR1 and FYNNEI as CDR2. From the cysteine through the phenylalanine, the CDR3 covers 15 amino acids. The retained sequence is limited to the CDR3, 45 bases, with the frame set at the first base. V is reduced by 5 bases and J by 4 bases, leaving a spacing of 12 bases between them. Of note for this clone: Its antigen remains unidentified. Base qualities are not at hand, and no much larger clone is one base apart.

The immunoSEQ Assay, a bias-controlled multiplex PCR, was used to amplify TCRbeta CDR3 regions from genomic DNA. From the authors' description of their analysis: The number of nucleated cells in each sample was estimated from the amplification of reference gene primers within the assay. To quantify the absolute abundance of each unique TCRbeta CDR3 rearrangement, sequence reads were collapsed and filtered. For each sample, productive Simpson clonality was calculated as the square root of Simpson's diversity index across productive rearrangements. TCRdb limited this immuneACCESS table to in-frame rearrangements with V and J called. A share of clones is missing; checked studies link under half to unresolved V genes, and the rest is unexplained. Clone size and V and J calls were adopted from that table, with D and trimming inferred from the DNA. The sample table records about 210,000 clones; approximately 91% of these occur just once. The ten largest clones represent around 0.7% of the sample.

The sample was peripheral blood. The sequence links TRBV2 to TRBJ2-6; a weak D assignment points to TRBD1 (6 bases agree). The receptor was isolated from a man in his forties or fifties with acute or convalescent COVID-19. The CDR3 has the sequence CASSSDRSGANVLTF. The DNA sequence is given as TGTGCCAGCAGTTCCGACAGGTCCGGGGCCAACGTCCTGACTTTC.